This T cell receptor beta chain was sequenced in a study of technical replicates of blood from a few donors. Sequenced by immunoSEQ multiplex PCR; TCRdb stores in-frame clones only, minus some. The repertoire includes tens of thousands of clones, roughly 94% of them detected once, and roughly 0.37% sits in the top ten. The CDR3 length is 14 residues. The germline V gene encodes CDR1 SEHNR and CDR2 FQNEAQ (reference sequence). The junction had 1 base not matched to a gene; V was cut back by 4 bases and J by 3 bases. The material sequenced was T cells isolated from PBMCs. The chain employs TRBV7-9 and TRBJ2-1, with 9 bases identical to TRBD2. The sequence was obtained from a human donor in good health. For the CDR3, the DNA is TGTGCCAGCAGCTGGCGGGAGGGCTACAATGAGCAGTTCTTC. This encodes CASSWREGYNEQFF.